The 8 T cell receptor beta chains below were found in one sample sequenced in a study of T cells in Graves' hyperthyroidism and ophthalmopathy. Researchers took RNA transcripts and amplified the TCR beta CDR3 regions from them. Researchers ran a first-round RT-PCR on the TCR CDR3 using the HTBI primer set. TCRdb re-called the multiplex PCR reads through MiXCR, storing one row per CDR3 protein. The data show around 200,000 distinct CDR3 sequences, around 15% seen once. Sequenced sample: blood. Every receptor here comes from a woman in her 50s with Graves' hyperthyroidism.

This clonotype has ten or more counts. The CDR3 DNA is TGTGCCAGCAGTTACTCGATCACGTGGACTAGCTCCTACAATGAGCAGTTCTTC. Translated: CASSYSITWTSSYNEQFF. J is TRBJ2-1 and V is TRBV6-5; 7 bases are shared with TRBD2. After removal of 0 bases from V and 0 bases from J, the junction contained 8 bases not matched to a gene. In germline, CDR1 is MNHEY, CDR2 SVGAGI. The CDR3 consists of 18 residues.

In its sample, this clonotype was seen many times. This chain links TRBV12-3 or TRBV12-4 with TRBJ1-3; maybe TRBD1 (6 bases). V was clipped by 5 bases and J by 5 bases, with 13 bases between them. This CDR3 has 14 residues. The CDR3 loop is CASSQTGTRNTIYF. The CDR3 nucleotides read TGTGCCAGCAGTCAAACAGGGACTAGAAACACCATATATTTT.

The CDR3 region has the DNA TGTGCCAGCAGCTTAGGTCCGGACTCCTCCTACGAGCAGTACTTC. Translated, it gives CASSLGPDSSYEQYF. This sequence joins TRBV7-8 and TRBJ2-7, with a weak D call TRBD2 (5 bases). V was trimmed by 1 base and J by 0 bases, leaving 10 bases between them. This CDR3 is 15 amino acids long. CDR1 is SGHVS, CDR2 FQNEAQ, per germline. The full variable domain, in which reference TRBV7-8 and TRBJ2-7 provide the parts outside the CDR3, is GAGVSQSPRYKVAKRGQDVALRCDPISGHVSLFWYQQALGQGPEFLTYFQNEAQLDKSGLPSDRFFAERPEGSVSTLKIQRTQQEDSAVYLCASSLGPDSSYEQYFGPGTRLTVT.

The chain uses TRBV20-1 and TRBJ2-5; 9 bases match TRBD2. The CDR3 is 14 residues long. The germline gives CDR1 DFQATT, CDR2 SNEGSKA (reference sequence). Germline trimming cut 5 bases from V and 5 bases from J; bases unmatched to any gene: 9. The CDR3 region is CSAPSGGPRETQYF. CDR3 nucleotide sequence: TGCAGTGCTCCCAGCGGGGGGCCACGGGAGACCCAGTACTTC.

This clonotype was detected a few times. The CDR3 bases are TGTGCCAGTAGTACCGCCGGGACAGGGGCTAGAAATGAGCAGTTCTTC. Translated, it gives CASSTAGTGARNEQFF. V gene TRBV19 combines with J gene TRBJ2-1; 10 nucleotides align to TRBD1. The CDR3 consists of 16 residues. CDR1 and CDR2 (germline): LNHDA, SQIVND (reference sequence). The junction had 10 bases not matched to a gene; V was cut back by 4 bases and J by 7 bases.

At least ten counts were recorded for this clonotype. The chain recombines TRBV5-5 with TRBJ2-5; D is undetermined. In germline, CDR1 is SGHKS, CDR2 YYEKEE (reference sequence). V was clipped by 3 bases and J by 5 bases, with 8 bases between them. The CDR3 runs to 12 residues. This chain's CDR3 is CASSYPRETQYF. CDR3 nucleotides: TGTGCCAGCAGCTACCCAAGGGAGACCCAGTACTTC. Filled out from reference TRBV5-5 and TRBJ2-5, the complete variable domain reads DAGVTQSPTHLIKTRGQQVTLRCSPISGHKSVSWYQQVLGQGPQFIFQYYEKEERGRGNFPDRFSARQFPNYSSELNVNALLLGDSALYLCASSYPRETQYFGPGTRLLVL.

V and J are TRBV11-2 and TRBJ2-7; D unclear. The CDR3 is made up of 15 amino acids. The V gene lost 0 bases and the J gene lost 6 bases, with 15 bases spanning the gap. Germline V gene data show CDR1 as SGHAT and CDR2 as FQNNGV. The CDR3 reads CASSLENSPIAEQYF. CDR3 DNA sequence: TGTGCCAGCAGCTTAGAGAACAGCCCGATCGCCGAGCAGTACTTC.

This clonotype was seen once. The chain combines TRBV6-1 with TRBJ1-2, with 8 nucleotides matching TRBD1. Germline CDR1 and CDR2: MNHNS and SASEGT. The CDR3 covers 16 residues. The J segment lost 2 bases and the V segment lost 6 bases, leaving 11 bases of the junction unmatched. The CDR3 region has the DNA TGTGCCAGCAGCCTTCGACAGGGGCCAAAGAACTATGGCTACACCTTC. Amino acid sequence: CASSLRQGPKNYGYTF.